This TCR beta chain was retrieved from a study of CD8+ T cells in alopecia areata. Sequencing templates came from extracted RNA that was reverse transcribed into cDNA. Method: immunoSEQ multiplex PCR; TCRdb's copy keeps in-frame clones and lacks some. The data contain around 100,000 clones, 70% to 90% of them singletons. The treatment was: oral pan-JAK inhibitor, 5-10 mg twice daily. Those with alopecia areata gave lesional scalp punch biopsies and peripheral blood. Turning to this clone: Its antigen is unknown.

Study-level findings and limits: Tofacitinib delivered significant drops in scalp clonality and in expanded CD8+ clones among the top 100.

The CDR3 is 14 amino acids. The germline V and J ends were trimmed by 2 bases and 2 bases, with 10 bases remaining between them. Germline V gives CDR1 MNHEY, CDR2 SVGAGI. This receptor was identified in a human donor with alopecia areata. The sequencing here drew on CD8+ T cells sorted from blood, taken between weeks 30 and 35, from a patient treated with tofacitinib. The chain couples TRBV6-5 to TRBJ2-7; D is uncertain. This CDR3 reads CASSYGQTAYEQYF. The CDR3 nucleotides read TGTGCCAGCAGTTACGGCCAGACCGCCTACGAGCAGTACTTC.